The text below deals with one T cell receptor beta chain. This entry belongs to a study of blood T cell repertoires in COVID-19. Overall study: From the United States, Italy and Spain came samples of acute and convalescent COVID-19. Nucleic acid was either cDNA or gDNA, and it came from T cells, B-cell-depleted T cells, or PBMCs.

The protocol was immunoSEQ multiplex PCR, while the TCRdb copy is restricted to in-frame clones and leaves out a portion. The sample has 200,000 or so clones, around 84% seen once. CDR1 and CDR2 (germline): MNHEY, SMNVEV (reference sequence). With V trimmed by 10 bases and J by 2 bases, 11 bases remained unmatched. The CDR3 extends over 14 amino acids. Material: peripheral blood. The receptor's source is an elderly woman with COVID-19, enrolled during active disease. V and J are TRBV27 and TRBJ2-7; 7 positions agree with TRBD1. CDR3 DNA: TGTGCCAACTGCCGGGACAGTTTTACCTACGAGCAGTACGTC. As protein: CANCRDSFTYEQYV.